Listed here are 28 T cell receptor beta chains from one sample, sequenced in a study of spatial heterogeneity in lung cancer. Study-level results: Higher tumor mutation counts went along with higher counts of expanded intratumoral alpha and beta TCRs.

Stated time point: sample taken at primary tumor resection. MiXCR, applied by TCRdb to the 5' RACE reads, yields one record per CDR3 protein. This table has about 18,000 distinct CDR3 sequences, less than 8% appearing once. Which antigens these TCRs recognize remains unknown. The input for sequencing was lung tumor tissue, taken at surgery. All receptors derive from a male donor with early-stage non-small cell lung cancer.

This clonotype was counted many times. J is TRBJ1-5 and V is TRBV6-2 or TRBV6-3; D perhaps matches TRBD1 (5 bases). The CDR3 has 15 residues. The V gene's germline CDR1 is MNHEY and CDR2 SVGEGT. V was trimmed by 7 bases and J by 2 bases, leaving 15 bases between them. In DNA, the CDR3 is TGTGCCAGCACCCCGGGGCCAGGAGGCAATCAGCCCCAGCATTTT. Translated, it gives CASTPGPGGNQPQHF.

This clonotype is medium-sized. V is TRBV20-1 and J is TRBJ1-5; a weak D match, TRBD1 (5 bases). Germline CDR1 reads DFQATT; CDR2 reads SNEGSKA (reference sequence). V lost 5 bases and J lost 0, with 11 bases in between. The CDR3 is 14 amino acids. Written as DNA, the CDR3 is TGCAGTGCTCCCGACAGCTATAGCAATCAGCCCCAGCATTTT. Residues: CSAPDSYSNQPQHF.

The rearrangement joins TRBV5-1 to TRBJ1-1, with D unresolved. Germline V lookup: CDR1 SGHRS, CDR2 YFSETQ. The CDR3 has 13 residues. Trimming removed 1 base from V and 4 bases from J, with 8 bases in between. The chain's CDR3 is CASSLSAPTEAFF. The DNA for the CDR3 is TGCGCCAGCAGCTTGTCCGCGCCCACTGAAGCTTTCTTT.

This clonotype came up a few times. The chain employs TRBV6-1 and TRBJ2-2, with D possibly being TRBD1 (6 bases). The CDR3 covers 14 residues. V was trimmed by 6 bases and J by 6 bases, leaving 14 bases between them. Per the germline V gene, CDR1 is MNHNS and CDR2 is SASEGT. CDR3 nucleotides: TGTGCCAGCAGCGACAGGTTGTTGGCCGGGGAGCTGTTTTTT. The encoded protein is CASSDRLLAGELFF.

This chain connects TRBV5-5 to TRBJ2-1; D gene uncertain. V dropped 1 base and J dropped 7 bases, with 9 bases sitting between them. CDR3 length: 13 amino acids. The germline V gene encodes CDR1 SGHKS and CDR2 YYEKEE (reference sequence). The CDR3 protein is CASSLLHLNEQFF. The DNA for the CDR3 is TGTGCCAGCAGCTTGTTGCATCTGAATGAGCAGTTCTTC.

The chain combines TRBV28 with TRBJ1-6, with D possibly matching TRBD1 (5 bases). Trimming took off 7 bases at V and 0 bases at J, with 13 bases between the two ends. Germline V gene data show CDR1 as MDHEN and CDR2 as SYDVKM. This CDR3 comprises 16 residues. CDR3 protein: CASTPAGLSYNSPLHF. The DNA for the CDR3 is TGTGCCAGCACCCCGGCAGGGCTCTCCTATAATTCACCCCTCCACTTT.

Ten or more counts support this clonotype. This chain's CDR3 is CASSLVSGGGYQETQYF. As DNA, the CDR3 is TGTGCCAGCAGCTTAGTGTCCGGAGGGGGCTACCAAGAGACCCAGTACTTC. The chain combines TRBV7-2 with TRBJ2-5; TRBD1 is a possible D gene (7 bases). The CDR3 is 17 residues long. Deletions cut 1 base from V and 0 bases from J, with 15 bases between. Per germline, CDR1 SGHTA and CDR2 FQGNSA.

This clonotype was picked up many times. The chain links TRBV7-2 to TRBJ1-6; 10 nucleotides match TRBD1. The junction had 5 bases not matched to a gene; V was cut back by 1 base and J by 11 bases. Germline V gene sequence: CDR1 SGHTA, CDR2 FQGNSA. CDR3 length: 15 amino acids. The chain's CDR3 is CASSLDRGQGTPLHF. The CDR3, as DNA: TGTGCCAGCAGCTTAGATCGGGGACAGGGGACACCCCTCCACTTT.

Many counts were recorded for this clonotype. The chain employs TRBV28 and TRBJ2-1; 11 nucleotides align to TRBD1. In germline, CDR1 is MDHEN, CDR2 SYDVKM. The CDR3 loop spans 17 amino acids. J was trimmed by 6 bases and V by 4 bases; bases with no gene match: 11. The CDR3 region is CASSSFRSGTGGNEQFF. CDR3 sequence (DNA): TGTGCCAGCAGTTCGTTTAGGAGCGGGACAGGGGGCAATGAGCAGTTCTTC.

This clonotype was counted at least ten times. The rearrangement joins TRBV20-1 to TRBJ1-5; D is possibly TRBD1 (5 bases). V lost 3 bases and J lost 0, with 21 bases in between. The CDR3 consists of 18 residues. Germline V gene lookup returns CDR1 DFQATT and CDR2 SNEGSKA (reference sequence). CDR3 coding DNA: TGCAGTGCTAGCTCCCCGACGCGAGGGGATTATAGCAATCAGCCCCAGCATTTT. Amino acids: CSASSPTRGDYSNQPQHF.

This clonotype came up many times. This rearrangement joins TRBV4-1 to TRBJ1-5, with 8 nucleotides matching TRBD1. The CDR3 is made up of 16 amino acids. V shed 0 bases and J 9 bases; nucleotides not matched to a gene: 10. Germline V gene data show CDR1 as MGHRA and CDR2 as YSYEKL. As DNA, the CDR3 is TGCGCCAGCAGCCAAGATGTGCAACAGGGGGGACGGCCCCAGCATTTT. This encodes CASSQDVQQGGRPQHF.

This clonotype is medium-sized (0.01 to 0.1%). The genes are TRBV7-2 and TRBJ2-7; 9 bases agree with TRBD1. The CDR3 has 14 residues. With V trimmed by 5 bases and J by 5 bases, 7 bases remained unmatched. CDR1 and CDR2 from the germline V gene are SGHTA and FQGNSA. CDR3 nucleotides: TGTGCCAGCAGCGCCCGGGACAGGGTCCACGAGCAGTACTTC. Translating gives CASSARDRVHEQYF.

This chain uses TRBV5-4 with TRBJ1-2, with TRBD1 as a possible D gene (6 bases). The CDR3 has 14 amino acids. The ends were cut back, 0 bases at V and 5 bases at J, with 11 bases in the middle. Germline assignment: CDR1 SGHNT and CDR2 YYREEE (reference sequence). In nucleotides, the CDR3 is TGTGCCAGCAGCTTGGGCCAGGGGAAGTATGGCTACACCTTC. As protein: CASSLGQGKYGYTF.

This clonotype has ten or more counts. The chain joins TRBV6-5 to TRBJ1-1, with a tentative D call TRBD1 (5 bases). V was trimmed by 2 bases and J by 0 bases, leaving 13 bases between them. Germline V gene data show CDR1 as MNHEY and CDR2 as SVGAGI. The CDR3 totals 16 residues. CDR3 in DNA: TGTGCCAGCAGTTACCGGGGGGGGTCCTTGAACACTGAAGCTTTCTTT. Amino acids: CASSYRGGSLNTEAFF.

This clonotype was recorded at least ten times. V usage is TRBV20-1 and J usage is TRBJ2-7; 7 bases match TRBD1. This CDR3 contains 14 residues. V shed 5 bases, J shed 0 bases, and the junction held 7 bases outside the gene matches. Germline CDR1 and CDR2: DFQATT and SNEGSKA (reference sequence). The CDR3 loop is CSAPGQASSYEQYF. As DNA, the CDR3 is TGCAGTGCTCCAGGACAGGCGAGCTCCTACGAGCAGTACTTC.

This clonotype showed up just a few times. The chain carries TRBV7-8 and TRBJ1-6, with a tentative D call TRBD1 (5 bases). V lost 2 bases and J lost 9, with 17 bases in between. CDR1 is SGHVS, CDR2 FQNEAQ, per germline. The CDR3 loop spans 16 amino acids. For the CDR3, the DNA is TGTGCCAGCAGCTTAACCGGGACCAACGCGGGTTCACCCCTCCACTTT. This gives the protein CASSLTGTNAGSPLHF.

This clonotype was seen many times. This rearrangement joins TRBV5-1 to TRBJ2-3; tentatively, D is TRBD1 or TRBD2 (5 bases each). From germline, CDR1 is SGHRS and CDR2 YFSETQ. Trimming took off 2 bases at V and 0 bases at J, with 7 bases between the two ends. The CDR3 length is 14 residues. The CDR3 region is CASSFGASTDTQYF. The CDR3, as DNA: TGCGCCAGCAGCTTCGGGGCTAGCACAGATACGCAGTATTTT.

This clonotype was seen repeatedly, ten times or more. This chain connects TRBV27 to TRBJ2-6, with D perhaps matching TRBD1 (6 bases). Germline V gene lookup returns CDR1 MNHEY and CDR2 SMNVEV (reference sequence). The CDR3 covers 17 residues. CDR3 bases: TGTTCGGCAGTTTATCTTAGAGGGGGCTCTGGGGCCAACGTCCTGACTTTC. Its translation is CSAVYLRGGSGANVLTF.

This chain links TRBV6-6 with TRBJ2-2, with D possibly matching TRBD2 (6 bases). Trimming took 5 bases from V and 0 from J, leaving 13 bases between them. The CDR3 runs 16 residues. Germline V gives CDR1 MNHNY, CDR2 SVGAGI (reference sequence). Here the CDR3 reads CASSTLGGANTGELFF. In nucleotides, the CDR3 is TGTGCCAGCAGTACTCTAGGCGGGGCGAACACCGGGGAGCTGTTTTTT.

This clonotype has just a few counts. This rearrangement joins TRBV7-2 to TRBJ1-6; D might be TRBD1 (5 bases). The CDR3 loop spans 14 amino acids. Germline V gives CDR1 SGHTA, CDR2 FQGNSA. The ends were cut back, 3 bases at V and 14 bases at J, with 17 bases in the middle. The CDR3 here is CASSLLSLGGALHF. For the CDR3, the DNA is TGTGCCAGCAGCTTGCTGTCCTTGGGGGGGGCCCTCCACTTT. Full variable domain (outside the CDR3, taken from reference TRBV7-2 and TRBJ1-6): GAGVSQSPSNKVTEKGKDVELRCDPISGHTALYWYRQSLGQGLEFLIYFQGNSAPDKSGLPSDRFSAERTGGSVSTLTIQRTQQEDSAVYLCASSLLSLGGALHFGNGTRLTVT.

By share, this clonotype counts as medium-sized. The chain couples TRBV7-6 to TRBJ2-1; no clear D gene. Germline CDR1 is SGHVS and CDR2 is FNYEAQ. The length of the CDR3 is 15 residues. Trimming removed 3 bases from V and 3 bases from J, with 12 bases in between. In DNA form, the CDR3 reads TGTGCCAGCAGCTTTTTACCTGGGGTCTACAATGAGCAGTTCTTC. It is translated as CASSFLPGVYNEQFF.

This clonotype was observed at least ten times. This chain links TRBV20-1 with TRBJ1-5, with TRBD1 matching over 9 bases. V gave up 0 bases and J gave up 7 bases; unmatched junction bases: 7. The CDR3 runs to 15 residues. Germline V CDR1 and CDR2: DFQATT, SNEGSKA (reference sequence). CDR3 coding DNA: TGCAGTGCTAGAGAGGGGACAGGGCAGGGGCAGCCCCAGCATTTT. It codes for CSAREGTGQGQPQHF.

A few counts support this clonotype. V gene TRBV6-2 or TRBV6-3 combines with J gene TRBJ2-1; possibly TRBD2 for D (5 bases). Germline CDR1 and CDR2: MNHEY and SVGEGT. Trimming stripped 2 bases from V and 0 bases from J, with 14 bases between. The CDR3 is 17 residues long. The CDR3 reads CASSYGGPMSSYNEQFF. The DNA for the CDR3 is TGTGCCAGCAGTTACGGAGGTCCTATGAGCTCCTACAATGAGCAGTTCTTC.

The rearrangement uses TRBV3-1 and TRBJ2-3; 8 bases align to TRBD2. The CDR3 runs 16 residues. The germline V gene encodes CDR1 LGHDT and CDR2 YNNKEL (reference sequence). V lost 4 bases and J lost 3; bases outside the gene matches: 9. In DNA form, the CDR3 reads TGTGCCAGCAGCCCATCCCCGGGGGGGCGAACAGATACGCAGTATTTT. As protein: CASSPSPGGRTDTQYF.

This clonotype was counted between two and nine times. V gene TRBV11-2 combines with J gene TRBJ2-1, with 9 bases aligning to TRBD2. The CDR3 is made up of 13 amino acids. The germline V gene has CDR1 SGHAT and CDR2 FQNNGV. Trimming cost V 0 bases and J 13 bases; bases outside gene matches: 4. CDR3: CASSLEPSGVQFF. As DNA, the CDR3 is TGTGCCAGCAGCTTAGAACCTAGCGGGGTTCAGTTCTTC.

This chain uses TRBV5-1 with TRBJ1-1, with 7 bases that match TRBD1. The CDR3 sequence is 13 residues long. Germline V gives CDR1 SGHRS, CDR2 YFSETQ. V trimming: 4 bases; J trimming: 4 bases; junction bases outside the gene matches: 4. The CDR3 sequence is CASSLPGGTEAFF. CDR3 DNA sequence: TGCGCCAGCAGCCTACCAGGGGGCACTGAAGCTTTCTTT.

The sample holds a few counts of this clonotype. This sequence joins TRBV20-1 and TRBJ2-7, with 7 positions matching TRBD2. Germline assignment: CDR1 DFQATT and CDR2 SNEGSKA (reference sequence). V shed 8 bases and J 2 bases; nucleotides not matched to a gene: 9. The CDR3 contains 13 residues. The CDR3 loop is CSTLAGSTYEQYF. The CDR3 DNA reads as TGCAGTACGTTAGCGGGTTCCACCTACGAGCAGTACTTC.

This clonotype showed up many times. The J gene is TRBJ1-5, the V gene TRBV11-2, with D hard to call. The CDR3 runs 12 residues. Trimming pared 0 bases from V and 9 bases from J, leaving 6 bases between. Germline lookup yields CDR1 SGHAT and CDR2 FQNNGV. DNA for the CDR3: TGTGCCAGCAGCTTAGATTTTGGGCCCCAGCATTTT. Its protein product is CASSLDFGPQHF.